This T cell receptor beta chain appears in the sequencing data of a study of regulatory T cells in long-lasting Graves disease. Germline-derived CDR1 and CDR2 are SEHNR and FQNEAQ (reference sequence). Losses at the gene ends were 5 bases for V and 4 bases for J; bases not matched to a gene: 6. The CDR3 spans 14 residues. Noted time point: newly diagnosed GD, antithyroid drugs for less than 3 months. The TCR library was prepared using RNA isolated from PBMCs. Many counts were recorded for this clonotype. Antigen: not known. Study-wide results and caveats: Peripheral blood, not thyroid tissue, was the sole material studied. TRBV28, TRBJ1-2 and TRBJ2-5 were segments that persistent disease favored.

To make TCR beta libraries, researchers used iRepertoire HTBI primers and Arm-PCR of CDR3 regions. Authors' data handling: The samples yielded roughly 64 TRBV and some 15 TRBJ segments. TCRdb analysed the multiplex PCR reads with MiXCR anew, one entry per CDR3 protein. The V and J calls and clone size are TCRdb's, not the authors'. This table holds more than 300,000 distinct CDR3 sequences, 15% to 18% found once. This TCR was sampled from a female donor with Graves disease. This chain connects TRBV7-9 to TRBJ2-3, with 7 bases lining up with TRBD1. The sample consisted of peripheral blood mononuclear cells (PBMCs), taken at new diagnosis, from a patient treated with antithyroid drugs. The CDR3 loop reads CASSPTGAADTQYF. Written as DNA, the CDR3 is TGTGCCAGCAGCCCAACAGGGGCCGCAGATACGCAGTATTTT.